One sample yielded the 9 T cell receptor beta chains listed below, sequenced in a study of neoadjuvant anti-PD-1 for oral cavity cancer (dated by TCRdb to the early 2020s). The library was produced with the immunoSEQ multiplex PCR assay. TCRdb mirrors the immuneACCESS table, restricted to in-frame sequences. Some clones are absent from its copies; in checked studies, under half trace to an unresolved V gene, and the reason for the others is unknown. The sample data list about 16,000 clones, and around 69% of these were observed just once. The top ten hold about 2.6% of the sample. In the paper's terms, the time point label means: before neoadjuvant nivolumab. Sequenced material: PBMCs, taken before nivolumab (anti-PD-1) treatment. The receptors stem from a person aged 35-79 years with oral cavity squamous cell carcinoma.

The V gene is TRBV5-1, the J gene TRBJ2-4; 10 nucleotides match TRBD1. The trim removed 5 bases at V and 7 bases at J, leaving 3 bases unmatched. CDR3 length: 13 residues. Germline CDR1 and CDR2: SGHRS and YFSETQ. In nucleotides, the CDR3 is TGCGCCAGCAGACCGACAGGGGGCAACATTCAGTACTTC. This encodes CASRPTGGNIQYF. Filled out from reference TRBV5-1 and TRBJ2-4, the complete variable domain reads KAGVTQTPRYLIKTRGQQVTLSCSPISGHRSVSWYQQTPGQGLQFLFEYFSETQRNKGNFPGRFSGRQFSNSRSEMNVSTLELGDSALYLCASRPTGGNIQYFGAGTRLSVL.

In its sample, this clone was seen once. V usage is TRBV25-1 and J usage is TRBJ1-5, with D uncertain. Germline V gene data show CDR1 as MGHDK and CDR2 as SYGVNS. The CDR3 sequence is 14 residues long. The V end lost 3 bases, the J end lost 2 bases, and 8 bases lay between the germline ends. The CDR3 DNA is TGTGCCAGCAGTGAGGCAGGTGGCAATCAGCCCCAGCATTTT. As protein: CASSEAGGNQPQHF.

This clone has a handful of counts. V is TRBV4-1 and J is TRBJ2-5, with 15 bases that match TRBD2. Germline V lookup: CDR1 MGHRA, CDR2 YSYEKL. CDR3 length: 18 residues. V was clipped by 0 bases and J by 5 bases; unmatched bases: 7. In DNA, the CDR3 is TGCGCCAGCAGCCAAGACGGGACTAGCGGGAGGATTGGCGAGACCCAGTACTTC. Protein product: CASSQDGTSGRIGETQYF.

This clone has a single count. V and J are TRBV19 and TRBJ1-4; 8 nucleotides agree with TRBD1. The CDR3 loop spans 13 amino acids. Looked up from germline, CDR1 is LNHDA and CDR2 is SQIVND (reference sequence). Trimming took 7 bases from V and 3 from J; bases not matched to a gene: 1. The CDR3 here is CASNRGANEKLFF. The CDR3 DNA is TGTGCCAGTAACAGGGGGGCTAATGAAAAACTGTTTTTT.

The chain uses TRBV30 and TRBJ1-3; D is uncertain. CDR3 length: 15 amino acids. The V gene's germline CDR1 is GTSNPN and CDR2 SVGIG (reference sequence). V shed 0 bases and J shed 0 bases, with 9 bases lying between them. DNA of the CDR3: TGTGCCTGGAGTGTACGGCTATACTCTGGAAACACCATATATTTT. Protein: CAWSVRLYSGNTIYF.

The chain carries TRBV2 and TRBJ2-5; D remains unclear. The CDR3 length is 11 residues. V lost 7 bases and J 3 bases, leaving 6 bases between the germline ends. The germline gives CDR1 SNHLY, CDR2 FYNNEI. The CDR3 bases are TGTGCCAGCACCCTAAAAGAGACCCAGTACTTC. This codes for CASTLKETQYF.

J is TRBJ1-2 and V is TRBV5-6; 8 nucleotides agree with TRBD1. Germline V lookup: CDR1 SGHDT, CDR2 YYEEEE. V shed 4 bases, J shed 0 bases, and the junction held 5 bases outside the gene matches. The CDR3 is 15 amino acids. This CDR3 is CASSPGQGSNYGYTF. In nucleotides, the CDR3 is TGTGCCAGCAGCCCCGGACAGGGATCTAACTATGGCTACACCTTC.

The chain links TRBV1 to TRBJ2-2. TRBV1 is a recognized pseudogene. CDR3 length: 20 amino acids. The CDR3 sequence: CTSSQVKARDRSARTGELFF. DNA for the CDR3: TGCACCAGCAGCCAAGTAAAGGCCAGAGACCGATCTGCGCGCACCGGGGAGCTGTTTTTT.

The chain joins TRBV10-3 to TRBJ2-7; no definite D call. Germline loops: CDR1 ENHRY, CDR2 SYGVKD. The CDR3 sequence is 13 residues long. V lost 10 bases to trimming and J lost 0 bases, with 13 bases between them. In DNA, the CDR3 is TGTGCCACCAAAGGAGAGGACTCCTACGAGCAGTACTTC. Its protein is CATKGEDSYEQYF.